A selection of T cell receptor beta chains follows, all from one sample in a study of blood T cells in healthy people across ages. Using its own MiXCR run on the 5' RACE reads, TCRdb lists one record per CDR3 protein. The sample includes hundreds of thousands of distinct CDR3 sequences, 56% seen only once; the top ten take 20% to 30%. Input material: blood. The source of these receptors is a man aged 40-50 years in good health. The CDR3 runs from the conserved cysteine through the conserved F or W. The D gene is left open where the match is weak. Size tells how often a clone was seen (once, few, many) or the class of an expanded clone, and some rows leave it out.

v_gene	j_gene	abundance	d_gene	CDR3nt	CDR3aa
TRBV7-2	TRBJ2-5	few	-	TGTGCCAGCAGCCCGCCGGGACCCGGCGCTTCGACCCAGTACTTC	CASSPPGPGASTQYF
TRBV12-3/TRBV12-4	TRBJ2-7	-	-	TGTGCCAGCAGTTCCAGAATCTACGAGCAGTACTTC	CASSSRIYEQYF
TRBV20-1	TRBJ2-3	-	TRBD2	TGCAGTGCTAGAGGAAAAGCGGGGGGTTTTCCAGATACGCAGTATTTT	CSARGKAGGFPDTQYF
TRBV27	TRBJ2-1	few	-	TGTGCCAGCAGTCTTAGGGGGGCCCCAGGGGATGAGCAGTTCTTC	CASSLRGAPGDEQFF
TRBV10-3	TRBJ2-2	-	TRBD1	TGTGCCGCCTCCGGGACAGGGCTAACCGGGGAGCTGTTTTTT	CAASGTGLTGELFF
TRBV2	TRBJ1-1	-	-	TGTGCCAGCAGTGAAGCGGGACCCCCCGGAGCTTTCTTT	CASSEAGPPGAFF
TRBV20-1	TRBJ1-5	-	TRBD1	TGCAGTGCCACAGATACAGGGGTTGTGAGCAATCAGCCCCAGCATTTT	CSATDTGVVSNQPQHF
TRBV29-1	TRBJ2-7	-	TRBD2	TGCAGCGTTGGCCCTAGCGGCTTCTACGAGCAGTACTTC	CSVGPSGFYEQYF
TRBV6-2/TRBV6-3	TRBJ2-5	-	-	TGTGCCAGCAGTTACTCGAGTAGGGAACAAGAGACCCAGTACTTC	CASSYSSREQETQYF
TRBV29-1	TRBJ2-1	-	TRBD2	TGCAGCGTCCGGACTAGCGCGTCAGGGGGTGAGCAGTTCTTC	CSVRTSASGGEQFF
TRBV12-3/TRBV12-4	TRBJ1-6	few	-	TGTGCCAGCAGTGGGCGGAGGGATTCACCCCTCCACTTT	CASSGRRDSPLHF
TRBV6-1	TRBJ2-7	-	-	TGTGCCAGCAGGGGTCCGTCCAACTACGAACAGTACTTC	CASRGPSNYEQYF
TRBV3-1	TRBJ1-2	-	-	TGTGCCAGCAGCCTTGTGAGGGTGGGAGGCTACACCTTC	CASSLVRVGGYTF
TRBV4-2	TRBJ2-5	-	-	TGTGCCAGCAGCCAAGTACTAGCCCAAGAGACCCAGTACTTC	CASSQVLAQETQYF
TRBV12-3/TRBV12-4	TRBJ2-6	-	TRBD1	TGTGCCACCAGAGACAGGGGTCCCAGCTCTGGGGCCAACGTCCTGACTTTC	CATRDRGPSSGANVLTF
TRBV7-9	TRBJ2-7	-	TRBD1	TGTGCCAGCAGCTTTGAGGGGGCGTTCGACGAGCAGTACTTC	CASSFEGAFDEQYF
TRBV7-2	TRBJ2-7	-	-	TGTGCCAGCAGACGCGGACAGCTGAGCTCCTACGAGCAGTACTTC	CASRRGQLSSYEQYF
TRBV5-1	TRBJ2-3	-	TRBD2	TGCGCCAGCAGCTTGACCCCACTAGCGGGAGGGGAAGATACGCAGTATTTT	CASSLTPLAGGEDTQYF
TRBV3-1	TRBJ1-5	-	-	TGTGCCAGCAGCCAAGATTTAGGTAATAGCAATCAGCCCCAGCATTTT	CASSQDLGNSNQPQHF
TRBV12-3/TRBV12-4	TRBJ1-2	few	-	TGTGCCAGCAGCCGCCAGGGAACTAACTATGGCTACACCTTC	CASSRQGTNYGYTF
TRBV20-1	TRBJ2-3	-	-	TGCAGTGCTAGAGAATACGGAAAAGGCACAGATACGCAGTATTTT	CSAREYGKGTDTQYF
TRBV2	TRBJ2-7	-	TRBD2	TGTGCCAGCACCAACAAGCGGGGACCAGCCTCCGAGCAGTACTTC	CASTNKRGPASEQYF
TRBV6-5	TRBJ2-7	many	TRBD1	TGTGCCAGCAGTTCCCAGGGGGAGTTTGTGGGAACCTACGAGCAGTACTTC	CASSSQGEFVGTYEQYF
TRBV12-3/TRBV12-4	TRBJ2-7	-	TRBD2	TGTGCCAGCAGCATACTCGGGACTAGCGGGGGGATCTCGGCCGAGCAGTACTTC	CASSILGTSGGISAEQYF
TRBV27	TRBJ2-2	few	-	TGTGCCAGCAGAACGAACACCGGGGAGCTGTTTTTT	CASRTNTGELFF
TRBV6-5	TRBJ2-7	-	-	TGTGCCAGCAGTTTTTGGGCCGACCAGGGGACCCTTATTAGTCCTACCTACGAGCAGTACTTC	CASSFWADQGTLISPTYEQYF
TRBV20-1	TRBJ1-5	once	TRBD1	TGCAGTGCTTCCGGGGACAGACCCAATCAGCCCCAGCATTTT	CSASGDRPNQPQHF
TRBV28	TRBJ2-3	-	TRBD2	TGTGCCATCCAAGCGGGGGGGGTCACAGATACGCAGTATTTT	CAIQAGGVTDTQYF
TRBV11-1	TRBJ2-5	few	-	TGTGCCAGCAGTAAACAGGTTGCCGGAGAGACCCAGTACTTC	CASSKQVAGETQYF
TRBV29-1	TRBJ2-3	-	-	TGCAGCGTTGTCGGAGCTGCCACCGGCGGGTCAGATACGCAGTATTTT	CSVVGAATGGSDTQYF
TRBV4-2	TRBJ2-1	-	-	TGTGCCAGCAGCCAAGATGTTGGCAGGGAGCAGTTCTTC	CASSQDVGREQFF
TRBV20-1	TRBJ2-4	few	-	TGCAGTGCTAGCACAGACATCGACTGGGCTCAGTACTTC	CSASTDIDWAQYF
TRBV24-1	TRBJ2-5	many	-	TGTGCCACCAGTGTAAACAGGGAGGAGACCCAGTACTTC	CATSVNREETQYF
TRBV5-1	TRBJ2-1	-	-	TGCGCCAGCAGCTGGGGGTCGACTAGTGGGTCCTACAATGAGCAGTTCTTC	CASSWGSTSGSYNEQFF
TRBV15	TRBJ2-5	-	-	TGTGCCACCAGCAGAGACCGGGCGGACAATGAGCAGTACTTC	CATSRDRADNEQYF
TRBV28	TRBJ2-7	-	-	TGTGCCAGCAGTCCGCATGGTAGGGGACAGCGGGACTACGAGCAGTACTTC	CASSPHGRGQRDYEQYF
TRBV6-2/TRBV6-3	TRBJ2-6	-	-	TGTGCCAGCAGTAGCTGGATGCTAGGGGCCAACGTCCTGACTTTC	CASSSWMLGANVLTF
TRBV28	TRBJ1-2	-	-	TGTGCCAGTGGGCCGGGAAACTTTAACTATGGCTACACCTTC	CASGPGNFNYGYTF
TRBV20-1	TRBJ2-1	-	-	TGCAGTGCTAGGCACTACAGCTATGAGCAGTTCTTC	CSARHYSYEQFF
TRBV20-1	TRBJ1-6	-	-	TGCAGTGCTAGAGAGGCGGGCCAAGGGTCTTCACCCCTCCACTTT	CSAREAGQGSSPLHF
TRBV6-1	TRBJ2-5	-	-	TGTGCCAGCTTGCCTGAGACCCAGTACTTC	CASLPETQYF
TRBV7-6	TRBJ2-1	-	TRBD2	TGTGCCAGCAGCTTAAATATCGACGGGGGGGCCGTTAGAATCGACAATGAGCAGTTCTTC	CASSLNIDGGAVRIDNEQFF
TRBV10-3	TRBJ2-1	-	TRBD2	TGTGCCATCAGTGAAGCAGCGGGAGGGCCAAAATCCTACAATGAGCAGTTCTTC	CAISEAAGGPKSYNEQFF
TRBV5-1	TRBJ1-2	-	TRBD1	TGCGCCAGCAGTTGGGGGCCAGGACAGGCGGGGGCCTATGGCTACACCTTC	CASSWGPGQAGAYGYTF
TRBV4-1	TRBJ2-5	-	TRBD2	TGCGCCAGCAGCCAAGAGGCGGGGGGTTCAGAGACCCAGTACTTC	CASSQEAGGSETQYF
TRBV28	TRBJ2-5	-	TRBD1	TGTGCCAGCAGTTTTAGATTCACAGCAGGGGGACAAGAGACCCAGTACTTC	CASSFRFTAGGQETQYF